The following is a TCR beta chain sequence with its context. The sample comes from a study of CD8 T cells in Susac syndrome. From blood CD8+ and CD4+ T cells, the TCR beta chain was sequenced. The study used healthy donors as controls matched for age and sex. Reverse transcription of roughly 0.45 to 1 ug RNA used random hexamers. The authors amplified TCR beta CDR3 across 54 Vbeta and 13 Jbeta using immunoSEQ multiplex PCR. TCRdb itself ran the immunoSEQ multiplex PCR reads through MiXCR, one entry per CDR3 protein. The sample includes around 190,000 distinct CDR3 sequences, 90% to 95% of them seen just once. The V end was cut by 2 bases, the J end by 5 bases, with 15 bases between. There are 15 residues in the CDR3. Per germline, CDR1 LGHDT and CDR2 YNNKEL (reference sequence).

Sequencing was performed on CD4+ T cells from PBMCs. V and J are TRBV3-1 and TRBJ1-1; no definite D call. The receptor comes from a human donor in good health. In DNA, the CDR3 is TGTGCCAGCAGCCAACAAGCCGCCCCGGGGACTGAAGCTTTCTTT. Translated, it gives CASSQQAAPGTEAFF.